This T cell receptor (beta chain) was sequenced for a study of T cells in Graves' hyperthyroidism and ophthalmopathy. The CDR3 length is 16 residues. Germline assignment: CDR1 KGHDR and CDR2 SFDVKD. The ends lost 3 bases at V and 3 bases at J; junction bases unmatched: 4. This clonotype was found many times. TCR beta CDR3 regions were amplified from RNA transcripts. The HTBI primer set served for first-round RT-PCR of the TCR CDR3. TCRdb analysed the multiplex PCR reads with MiXCR anew, one entry per CDR3 protein. In the table there are a few hundred thousand distinct CDR3 sequences, 13% of which are singletons.

The chain carries TRBV24-1 and TRBJ2-1, with TRBD2 matching 10 bases. The TCR was taken from a man between 25 and 39 years old with Graves' hyperthyroidism that later progressed to Graves' ophthalmopathy. Sample: blood. CDR3 loop: CATSDLTSGDYNEQFF. The CDR3 coding sequence is TGTGCCACCAGTGATCTAACTAGCGGGGACTACAATGAGCAGTTCTTC.